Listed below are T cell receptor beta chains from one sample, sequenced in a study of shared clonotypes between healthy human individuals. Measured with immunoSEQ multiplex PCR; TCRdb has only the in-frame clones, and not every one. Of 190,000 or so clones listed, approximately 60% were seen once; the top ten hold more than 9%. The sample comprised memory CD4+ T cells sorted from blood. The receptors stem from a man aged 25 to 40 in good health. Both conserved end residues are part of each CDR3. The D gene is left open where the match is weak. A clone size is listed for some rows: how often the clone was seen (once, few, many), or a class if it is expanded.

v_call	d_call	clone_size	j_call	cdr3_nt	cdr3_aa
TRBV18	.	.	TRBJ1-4	TGTGCCAGCTCACCATTTTCGGGCATATCTAATGAAAAACTGTTTTTT	CASSPFSGISNEKLFF
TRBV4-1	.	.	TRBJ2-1	TGCGCCAGCAGCCAGACCAAATTTGGGGGCAATGAGCAGTTCTTC	CASSQTKFGGNEQFF
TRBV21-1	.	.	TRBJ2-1	TGTGCCAGCAGCAAAGAGAGACCCTTGGGGAAGCAGTTCTTC	CASSKERPLGKQFF
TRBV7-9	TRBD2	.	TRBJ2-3	TGTGCCAGCAGCTTATCTCTAGCGGGGGCCGTGGATACGCAGTATTTT	CASSLSLAGAVDTQYF
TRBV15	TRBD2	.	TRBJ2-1	TGTGCCACCAGCAGAGGGGGAGGGAGGGGTTACAATGAGCAGTTCTTC	CATSRGGGRGYNEQFF
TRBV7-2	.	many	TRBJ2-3	TGTGCCAGCAGCTCCATAGCGGAGGGGACAGATACGCAGTATTTT	CASSSIAEGTDTQYF
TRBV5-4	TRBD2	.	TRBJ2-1	TGTGCCAGCAGCCCGGGGACTAGCGGAGCCTACAATGAGCAGTTCTTC	CASSPGTSGAYNEQFF
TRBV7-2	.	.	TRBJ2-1	TGTGCCAGCAGCTTAGGGTATCAAGGGGTTTACAATGAGCAGTTCTTC	CASSLGYQGVYNEQFF
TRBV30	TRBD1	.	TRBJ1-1	TGTGCCTGGAGTGGGGACAGGGGGACTGGAGCTTTCTTT	CAWSGDRGTGAFF
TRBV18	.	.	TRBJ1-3	TGTGCCAGCTCAAGGGAGACTGGAAACACCATATATTTT	CASSRETGNTIYF
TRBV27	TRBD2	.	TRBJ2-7	TGTGCCAGCAGTCGGACTAGCGGAAGAGAGCAGTACTTC	CASSRTSGREQYF
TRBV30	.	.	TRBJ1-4	TGTGCCTGGAGTGTACGGGGTGAAAAACTGTTTTTT	CAWSVRGEKLFF
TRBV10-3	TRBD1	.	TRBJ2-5	TGTGCCATCAGTGACCCAACAGGGGGCAAAGAGACCCAGTACTTC	CAISDPTGGKETQYF
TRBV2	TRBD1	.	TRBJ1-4	TGTGCCAGCAGAATACAGGGGGCAGGGGAAAAACTGTTTTTT	CASRIQGAGEKLFF
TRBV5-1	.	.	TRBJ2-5	TGCGCCAGCACCAACAGGGAACCGGGAGAGACCCAGTACTTC	CASTNREPGETQYF
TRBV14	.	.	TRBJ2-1	TGTGCCAGCAGCAAAGGGGGCTCCTACAATGAGCAGTTCTTC	CASSKGGSYNEQFF
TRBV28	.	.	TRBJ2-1	TGTGCCAGCAGTACCCACTACAATGAGCAGTTCTTC	CASSTHYNEQFF
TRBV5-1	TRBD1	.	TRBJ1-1	TGCGCCAGCAGCCCAGGGGGCTTGACTGAAGCTTTCTTT	CASSPGGLTEAFF
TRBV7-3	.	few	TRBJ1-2	TGTGCCAGCAGCTTAGACGGGACCGGGATAGGCTACACCTTC	CASSLDGTGIGYTF
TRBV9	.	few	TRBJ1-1	TGTGCCAGCAGCGCGGGCGGGGATGGGGCTGAAGCTTTCTTT	CASSAGGDGAEAFF
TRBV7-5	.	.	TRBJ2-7	TGTGCCAGCATTAATACCGGGGTGAACTACGAGCAGTACTTC	CASINTGVNYEQYF
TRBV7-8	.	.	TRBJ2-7	TGTGCCAGCAGCTTAGCGGAGGCGCACGAGCAGTACTTC	CASSLAEAHEQYF
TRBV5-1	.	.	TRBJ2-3	TGCGCCAGCAGCTTGGGGTGGGGCGGCACAGATACGCAGTATTTT	CASSLGWGGTDTQYF
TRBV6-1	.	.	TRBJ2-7	TGTGCCAGCATTCAGCATTCCGGCTACGAGCAGTACTTC	CASIQHSGYEQYF
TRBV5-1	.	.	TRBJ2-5	TGCGCCAGCAGCCGACAACAAGAGACCCAGTACTTC	CASSRQQETQYF
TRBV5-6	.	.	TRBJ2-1	TGTGCCAGCAGCTTGACTCGTTGGTCCTACAATGAGCAGTTCTTC	CASSLTRWSYNEQFF
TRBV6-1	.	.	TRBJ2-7	TGTGCCAGCAGTGAAGGGGAGGAATACTACGAGCAGTACTTC	CASSEGEEYYEQYF
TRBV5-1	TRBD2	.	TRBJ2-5	TGCGCCAGCAGCTTGCTGACTAGCGGGAGCCAAGAGACCCAGTACTTC	CASSLLTSGSQETQYF
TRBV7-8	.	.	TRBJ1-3	TGTGCCAGCAGCCTCTTCGTAGGCTCTGGAAACACCATATATTTT	CASSLFVGSGNTIYF
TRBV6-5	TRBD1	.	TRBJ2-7	TGTGCCAGCGCCCGACAGGGGTACTACGAGCAGTACTTC	CASARQGYYEQYF
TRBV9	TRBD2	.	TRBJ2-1	TGTGCCAGCAGCGTAGACCCCCCGGGCGGGAGGTACAATGAGCAGTTCTTC	CASSVDPPGGRYNEQFF
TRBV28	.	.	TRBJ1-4	TGTGCCAGCAGTTCGCCCACCTTGAATGAAAAACTGTTTTTT	CASSSPTLNEKLFF
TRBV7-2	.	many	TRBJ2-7	TGTGCCAGCAGCTTTTTCTACGAGCAGTACTTC	CASSFFYEQYF
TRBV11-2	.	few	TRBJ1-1	TGTGCCAGCAGCCCAAGCGGCAGGGTTGCCACTGAAGCTTTCTTT	CASSPSGRVATEAFF
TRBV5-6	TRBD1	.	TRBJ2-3	TGTGCCAGCAGCCCAGACAGGGGGTTGGCAGATACGCAGTATTTT	CASSPDRGLADTQYF
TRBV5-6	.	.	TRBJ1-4	TGTGCCAGCAGCTTGCGGGGATGGGACGAAAAACTGTTTTTT	CASSLRGWDEKLFF
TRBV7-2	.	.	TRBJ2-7	TGTGCCAGCAGCATAGTAGGACAGAACTACGAGCAGTACTTC	CASSIVGQNYEQYF
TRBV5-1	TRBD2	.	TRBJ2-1	TGCGCCAGCAGCCCGACCGGGACTAGGGAAGGGTACAATGAGCAGTTCTTC	CASSPTGTREGYNEQFF
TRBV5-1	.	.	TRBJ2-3	TGCGCCAGCAGCTTAGGCGGGCAGGGGACAGATACGCAGTATTTT	CASSLGGQGTDTQYF
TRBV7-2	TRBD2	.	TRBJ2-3	TGTGCCAGCAGCTTAGGGGGGCTAGCGGGGCGTCACTGGACGCAGTATTTT	CASSLGGLAGRHWTQYF
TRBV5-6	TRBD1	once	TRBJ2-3	TGTGCCAGCAGCCCGCTAGGGGGCAGTCCCACAGATACGCAGTATTTT	CASSPLGGSPTDTQYF
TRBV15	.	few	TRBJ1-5	TGTGCCACCAGGACAGTGTCCTTTGGCAATCAGCCCCAGCATTTT	CATRTVSFGNQPQHF
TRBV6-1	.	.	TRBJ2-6	TGTGCCAGCAGTGATTTAGCTGGGGCCAACGTCCTGACTTTC	CASSDLAGANVLTF
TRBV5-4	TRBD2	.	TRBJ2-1	TGTGCCAGCAGCCCCTCCGGGACTAGCGCGTACAATGAGCAGTTCTTC	CASSPSGTSAYNEQFF
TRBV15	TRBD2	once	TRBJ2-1	TGTGCCACCAGCGCACTAGCGGGTGACTCCTACAATGAGCAGTTCTTC	CATSALAGDSYNEQFF
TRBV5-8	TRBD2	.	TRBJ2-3	TGTGCCAGCAGCTTGGATGGGACTAGCGGAGGCACAGATACGCAGTATTTT	CASSLDGTSGGTDTQYF
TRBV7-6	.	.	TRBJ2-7	TGTGCCAGCAGCCCCTCTAGGATTTTGCGCTACGAGCAGTACTTC	CASSPSRILRYEQYF
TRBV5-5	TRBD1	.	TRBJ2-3	TGTGCCAGCAGCTCAAGACCTCCGGGACAGGGCACAGATACGCAGTATTTT	CASSSRPPGQGTDTQYF
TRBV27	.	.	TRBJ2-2	TGTGCCAGCAGTTTCTTCTCGACTGGCGCCGGGGAGCTGTTTTTT	CASSFFSTGAGELFF
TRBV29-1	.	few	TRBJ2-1	TGCAGCGTACACCCGAAGCGGGACAATGAGCAGTTCTTC	CSVHPKRDNEQFF
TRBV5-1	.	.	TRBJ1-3	TGCGCCAGCAGCCTGATGAGCGGGACGATGGGAAACACCATATATTTT	CASSLMSGTMGNTIYF
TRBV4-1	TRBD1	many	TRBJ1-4	TGCGCCAGCAGCCAAGATCAGGGACAGTCGGCCCGGAGGGTGTTTTTT	CASSQDQGQSARRVFF
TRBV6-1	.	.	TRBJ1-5	TGTGCCAGCAGTTTAGGGTTTGATCAGCCCCAGCATTTT	CASSLGFDQPQHF
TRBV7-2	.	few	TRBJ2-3	TGTGCCAGCAGCTTAGCTCAGGGCCCAGATACGCAGTATTTT	CASSLAQGPDTQYF
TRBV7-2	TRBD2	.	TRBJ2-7	TGTGCCAGCAGCGCCCAAAGCGGGACGACCTACGAGCAGTACTTC	CASSAQSGTTYEQYF